Below, 10 T cell receptor beta chains from the same sample are listed, as sequenced in a study of early T cells in non-severe SARS-CoV-2 infection. TCRdb reprocessed the 5' RACE reads via MiXCR and lists one record per CDR3 protein. The data hold about 77,000 distinct CDR3 sequences, with 15% to 20% observed a single time. The sequencing input was whole blood. The receptors come from an adult who was a healthcare worker with PCR-confirmed SARS-CoV-2 infection or an uninfected control (not recorded which).

The chain recombines TRBV6-5 with TRBJ2-5, with D perhaps TRBD1 (6 bases). This CDR3 has 16 amino acids. Deletions cut 1 base from V and 2 bases from J, with 14 bases between. The germline V gene encodes CDR1 MNHEY and CDR2 SVGAGI. The CDR3 coding sequence is TGTGCCAGCAGTTACTTCTCTTTACAGGGTCAAGAGACCCAGTACTTC. The encoded protein is CASSYFSLQGQETQYF.

The chain uses TRBV27 and TRBJ1-6; possibly TRBD1 for D (6 bases). CDR1 MNHEY and CDR2 SMNVEV come from the germline V gene (reference sequence). The CDR3 is 16 amino acids. Between the trimmed V and J ends, which lost 0 bases and 6 bases, there was a span of 12 bases. CDR3 in DNA: TGTGCCAGCAGTTTATCTTCCGGGACACCTAATTCACCCCTCCACTTT. This codes for CASSLSSGTPNSPLHF.

The chain joins TRBV4-2 to TRBJ1-2; TRBD1 might be the D (6 bases). V lost 2 bases and J 2 bases, leaving 12 bases between the germline ends. Germline CDR1 is LGHNA and CDR2 is YNFKEQ. This CDR3 region has 15 residues. The CDR3 bases are TGTGCCAGCAGCCAATCACAGGGATCGAACTATGGCTACACCTTC. This sequence encodes CASSQSQGSNYGYTF.

The gene calls are TRBV5-1 and TRBJ2-5, with 7 positions matching TRBD2. From germline, CDR1 is SGHRS and CDR2 YFSETQ. There are 14 residues in the CDR3. V shed 4 bases, J shed 5 bases, and the junction held 8 bases outside the gene matches. The CDR3 is CASSPGTTHETQYF. The CDR3 coding sequence is TGCGCCAGCAGCCCGGGGACTACGCATGAGACCCAGTACTTC.

The rearrangement joins TRBV20-1 to TRBJ2-7, with 12 bases fitting TRBD1. The germline CDR1 and CDR2 sequences are DFQATT and SNEGSKA (reference sequence). This CDR3 comprises 16 residues. V gave up 3 bases and J gave up 6 bases; unmatched junction bases: 12. The CDR3 DNA is TGCAGTGCTAGTGCCCCGAGGGGACAGGGGGCGGGCGAGCAGTACTTC. Translated, it gives CSASAPRGQGAGEQYF.

The genes are TRBV12-3 or TRBV12-4 and TRBJ1-6; no clear D. CDR3 length: 14 residues. V gave up 5 bases and J gave up 8 bases, with 13 bases separating them. CDR3 DNA sequence: TGTGCCAGCAGTCCCCTGACGTCCGATTCACCCCTCCACTTT. Translating gives CASSPLTSDSPLHF.

The sample holds a few counts of this clonotype. The chain uses TRBV29-1 and TRBJ1-4; 7 bases fit TRBD1. Germline V lookup: CDR1 SQVTM, CDR2 ANQGSEA. Trimming at V came to 4 bases and at J to 7 bases, leaving 3 bases not matched to a gene. CDR3 length: 12 residues. For the CDR3, the DNA is TGCAGCGTTGTGGGACAGCTTGAAAAACTGTTTTTT. Translation gives CSVVGQLEKLFF.

This clonotype was observed many times. The rearrangement uses TRBV27 and TRBJ2-7, with D unresolved. Deletions cut 4 bases from V and 4 bases from J, with 17 bases between. Germline values: CDR1 MNHEY, CDR2 SMNVEV (reference sequence). The length of the CDR3 is 15 residues. CDR3 bases: TGTGCCAGCAGTTCTAACACAAGATCGTCGTACGAGCAGTACTTC. Protein: CASSSNTRSSYEQYF.

This chain connects TRBV5-4 to TRBJ2-7; TRBD1 might be the D (6 bases). Trimming cost V 2 bases and J 4 bases, with 7 bases left between them. Looked up from germline, CDR1 is SGHNT and CDR2 is YYREEE (reference sequence). This CDR3 region has 12 residues. The CDR3 reads CASSFQGYEQYF. The CDR3 nucleotides read TGTGCCAGCAGCTTCCAGGGGTACGAGCAGTACTTC.

The chain joins TRBV2 to TRBJ2-7; D remains unclear. The germline gives CDR1 SNHLY, CDR2 FYNNEI. The CDR3 totals 12 residues. V was pared by 4 bases and J by 6 bases, with 10 bases between. The CDR3 region is CASSAEKAEQYF. The CDR3 DNA reads as TGTGCCAGCAGTGCTGAGAAGGCCGAGCAGTACTTC.